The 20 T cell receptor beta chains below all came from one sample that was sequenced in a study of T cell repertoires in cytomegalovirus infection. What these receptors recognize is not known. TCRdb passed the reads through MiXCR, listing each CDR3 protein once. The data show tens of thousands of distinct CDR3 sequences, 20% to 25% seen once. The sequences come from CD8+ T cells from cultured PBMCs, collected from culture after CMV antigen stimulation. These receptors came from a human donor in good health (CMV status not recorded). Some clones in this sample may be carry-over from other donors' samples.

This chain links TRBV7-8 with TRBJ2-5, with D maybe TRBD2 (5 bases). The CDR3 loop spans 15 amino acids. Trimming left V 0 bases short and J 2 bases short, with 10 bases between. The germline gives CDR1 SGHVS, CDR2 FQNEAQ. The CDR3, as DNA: TGTGCCAGCAGCTTAGCTCCGGGGTGGCAAGAGACCCAGTACTTC. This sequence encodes CASSLAPGWQETQYF.

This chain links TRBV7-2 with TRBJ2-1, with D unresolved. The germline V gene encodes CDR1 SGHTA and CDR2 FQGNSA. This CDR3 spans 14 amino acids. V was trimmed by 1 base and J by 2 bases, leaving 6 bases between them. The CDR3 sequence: CASSLEDAYNEQFF. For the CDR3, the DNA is TGTGCCAGCAGCTTAGAGGACGCCTACAATGAGCAGTTCTTC. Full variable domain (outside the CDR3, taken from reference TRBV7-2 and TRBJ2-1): GAGVSQSPSNKVTEKGKDVELRCDPISGHTALYWYRQSLGQGLEFLIYFQGNSAPDKSGLPSDRFSAERTGGSVSTLTIQRTQQEDSAVYLCASSLEDAYNEQFFGPGTRLTVL.

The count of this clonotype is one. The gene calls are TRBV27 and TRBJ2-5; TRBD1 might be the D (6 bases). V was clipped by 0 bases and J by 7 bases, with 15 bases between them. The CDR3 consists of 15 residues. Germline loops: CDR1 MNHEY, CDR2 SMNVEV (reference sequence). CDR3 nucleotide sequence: TGTGCCAGCAGTTTATCGAGGGGGTCCCAAAGGACCCAGTACTTC. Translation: CASSLSRGSQRTQYF.

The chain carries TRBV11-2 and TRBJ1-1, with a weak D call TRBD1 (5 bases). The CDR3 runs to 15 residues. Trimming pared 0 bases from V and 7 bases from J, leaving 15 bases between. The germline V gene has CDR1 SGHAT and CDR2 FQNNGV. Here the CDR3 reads CASSLDRVRQLEAFF. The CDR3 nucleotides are TGTGCCAGCAGCTTAGACCGCGTTAGACAGCTTGAAGCTTTCTTT.

CDR3 protein: CASSSPRGPSPYEQYF. CDR3 DNA sequence: TGTGCCAGCAGCTCGCCCCGGGGACCCTCCCCCTACGAGCAGTACTTC. The V call is TRBV7-6, the J call TRBJ2-7; D tentatively fits TRBD1 or TRBD2 (5 bases each). The CDR3 totals 16 residues. Germline assignment: CDR1 SGHVS and CDR2 FNYEAQ. The V gene lost 4 bases and the J gene lost 2 bases, with 18 bases spanning the gap.

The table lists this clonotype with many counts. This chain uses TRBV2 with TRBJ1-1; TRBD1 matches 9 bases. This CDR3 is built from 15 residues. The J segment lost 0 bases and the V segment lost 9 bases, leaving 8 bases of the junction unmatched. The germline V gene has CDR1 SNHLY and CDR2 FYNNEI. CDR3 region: CARGQGQGMNTEAFF. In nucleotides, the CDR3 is TGTGCCAGGGGACAGGGCCAAGGAATGAACACTGAAGCTTTCTTT.

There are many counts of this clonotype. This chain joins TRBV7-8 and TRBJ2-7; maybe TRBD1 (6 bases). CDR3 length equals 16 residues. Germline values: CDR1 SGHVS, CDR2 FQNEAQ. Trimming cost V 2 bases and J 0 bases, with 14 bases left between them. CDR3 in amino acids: CASSLTAGDLSYEQYF. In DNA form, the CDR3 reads TGTGCCAGCAGCTTAACCGCAGGGGATCTCTCCTACGAGCAGTACTTC.

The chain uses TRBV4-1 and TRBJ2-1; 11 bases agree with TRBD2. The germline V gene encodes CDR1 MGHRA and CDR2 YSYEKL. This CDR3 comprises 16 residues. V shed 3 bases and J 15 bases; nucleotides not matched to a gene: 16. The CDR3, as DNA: TGCGCCAGCAGCCATGTCACCGTGGCTAGCGGGGGGCGGGCGTTCTTC. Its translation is CASSHVTVASGGRAFF.

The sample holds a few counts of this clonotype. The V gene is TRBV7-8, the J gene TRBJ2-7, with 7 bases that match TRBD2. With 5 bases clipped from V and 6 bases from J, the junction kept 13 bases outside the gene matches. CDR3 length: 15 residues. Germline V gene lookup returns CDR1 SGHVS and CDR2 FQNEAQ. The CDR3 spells CASSPLGTISGEQYF. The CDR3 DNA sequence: TGTGCCAGCAGCCCACTCGGGACTATATCTGGCGAGCAGTACTTC.

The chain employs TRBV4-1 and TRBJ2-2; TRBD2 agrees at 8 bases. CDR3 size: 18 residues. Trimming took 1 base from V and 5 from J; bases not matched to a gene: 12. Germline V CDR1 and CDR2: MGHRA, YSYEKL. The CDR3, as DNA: TGCGCCAGCAGCCAAGTGGGGGGAGCGGGGGCACGGACCGGGGAGCTGTTTTTT. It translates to CASSQVGGAGARTGELFF.

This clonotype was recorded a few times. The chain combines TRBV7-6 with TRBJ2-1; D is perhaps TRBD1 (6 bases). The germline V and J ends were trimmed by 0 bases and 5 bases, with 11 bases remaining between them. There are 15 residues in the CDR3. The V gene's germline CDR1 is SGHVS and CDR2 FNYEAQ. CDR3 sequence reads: CASSLAPRTDNEQFF. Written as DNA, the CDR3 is TGTGCCAGCAGCTTAGCGCCCCGGACAGACAATGAGCAGTTCTTC.

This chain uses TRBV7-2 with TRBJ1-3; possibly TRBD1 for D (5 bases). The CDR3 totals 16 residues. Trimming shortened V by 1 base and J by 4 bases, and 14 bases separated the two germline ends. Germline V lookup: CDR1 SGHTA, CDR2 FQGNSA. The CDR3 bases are TGTGCCAGCAGCTTAGGGTCACAGTACAGGGGAAACACCATATATTTT. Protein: CASSLGSQYRGNTIYF.

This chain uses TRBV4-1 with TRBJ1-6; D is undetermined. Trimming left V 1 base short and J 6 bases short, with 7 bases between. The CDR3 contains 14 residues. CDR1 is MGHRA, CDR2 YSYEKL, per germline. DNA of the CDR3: TGCGCCAGCAGCCAAGTAACGGGTAATTCACCCCTCCACTTT. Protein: CASSQVTGNSPLHF.

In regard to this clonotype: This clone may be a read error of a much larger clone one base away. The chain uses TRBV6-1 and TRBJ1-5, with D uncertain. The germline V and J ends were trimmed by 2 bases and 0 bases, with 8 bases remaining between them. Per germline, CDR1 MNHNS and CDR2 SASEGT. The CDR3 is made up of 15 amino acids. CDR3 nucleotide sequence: TGTGCCAGCAGTGAATGGGCAGATAGCAATCAGCCCCAGCATTTT. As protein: CASSEWADSNQPQHF.

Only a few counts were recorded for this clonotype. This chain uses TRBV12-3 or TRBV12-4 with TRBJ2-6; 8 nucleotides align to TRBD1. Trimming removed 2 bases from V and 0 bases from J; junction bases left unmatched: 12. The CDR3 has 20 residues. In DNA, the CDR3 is TGTGCCAGCAGTTTATGGTCGGGACAGGCAGATCCCTCTGGGGCCAACGTCCTGACTTTC. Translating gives CASSLWSGQADPSGANVLTF.

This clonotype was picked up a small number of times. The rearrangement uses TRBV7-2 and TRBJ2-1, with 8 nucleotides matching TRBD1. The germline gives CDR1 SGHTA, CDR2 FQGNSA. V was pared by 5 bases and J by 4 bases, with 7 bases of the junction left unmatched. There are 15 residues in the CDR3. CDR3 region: CASSPGQGWYNEQFF. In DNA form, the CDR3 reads TGTGCCAGCAGCCCCGGACAGGGTTGGTACAATGAGCAGTTCTTC.

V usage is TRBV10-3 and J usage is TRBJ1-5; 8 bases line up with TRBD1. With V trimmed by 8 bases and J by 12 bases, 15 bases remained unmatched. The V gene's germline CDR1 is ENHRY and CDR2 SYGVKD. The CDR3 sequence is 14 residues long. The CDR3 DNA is TGTGCCATCGGCGGACAGGGAGAGGGTCGAGGCCAGCATTTT. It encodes CAIGGQGEGRGQHF.

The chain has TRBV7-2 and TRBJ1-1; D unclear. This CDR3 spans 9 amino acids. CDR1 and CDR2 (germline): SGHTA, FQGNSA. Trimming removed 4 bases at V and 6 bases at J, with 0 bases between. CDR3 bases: TGTGCCAGCAGCTCTGAAGCTTTCTTT. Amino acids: CASSSEAFF.

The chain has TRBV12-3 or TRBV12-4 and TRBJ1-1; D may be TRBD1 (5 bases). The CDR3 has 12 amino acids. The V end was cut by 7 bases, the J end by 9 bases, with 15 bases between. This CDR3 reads CASTLGTVKAFF. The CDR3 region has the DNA TGTGCCAGCACCCTAGGGACTGTGAAAGCTTTCTTT.

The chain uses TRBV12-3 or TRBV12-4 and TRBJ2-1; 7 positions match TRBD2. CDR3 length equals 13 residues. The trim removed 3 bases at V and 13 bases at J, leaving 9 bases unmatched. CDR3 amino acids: CASSFAASGPQFF. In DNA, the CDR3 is TGTGCCAGCAGTTTCGCGGCTAGCGGCCCTCAGTTCTTC.